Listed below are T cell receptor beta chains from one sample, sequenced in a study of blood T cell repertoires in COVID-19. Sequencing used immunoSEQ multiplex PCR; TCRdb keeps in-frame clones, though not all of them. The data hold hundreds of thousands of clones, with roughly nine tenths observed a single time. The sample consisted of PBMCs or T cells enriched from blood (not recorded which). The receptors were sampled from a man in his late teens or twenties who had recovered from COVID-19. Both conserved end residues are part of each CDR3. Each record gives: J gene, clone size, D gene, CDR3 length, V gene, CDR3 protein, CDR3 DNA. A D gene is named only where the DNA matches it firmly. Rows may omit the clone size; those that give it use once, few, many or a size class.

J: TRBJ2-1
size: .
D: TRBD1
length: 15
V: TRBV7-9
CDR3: CASSLSSLGGTEQFF
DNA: TGTGCCAGCAGCTTATCCTCCTTAGGGGGCACTGAGCAGTTCTTC

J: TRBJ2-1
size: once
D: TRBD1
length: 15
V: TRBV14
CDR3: CASSQGQGAYNEQFF
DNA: TGTGCCAGCAGCCAAGGTCAGGGGGCCTACAATGAGCAGTTCTTC

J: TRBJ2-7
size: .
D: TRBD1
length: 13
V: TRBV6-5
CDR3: CASRDRGQYEQYF
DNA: TGTGCCAGCAGGGACAGGGGGCAATACGAGCAGTACTTC

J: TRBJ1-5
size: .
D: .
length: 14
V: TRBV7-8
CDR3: CASAQDDGNQPQHF
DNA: TGTGCCAGCGCCCAGGATGATGGGAATCAGCCCCAGCATTTT

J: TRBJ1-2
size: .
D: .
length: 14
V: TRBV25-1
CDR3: CASSEWNGVYGYTF
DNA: TGTGCCAGCAGTGAATGGAACGGAGTCTATGGCTACACCTTC

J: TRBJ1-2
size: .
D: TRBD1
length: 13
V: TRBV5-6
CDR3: CASSSWTGSGYTF
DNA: TGTGCCAGCAGCTCGTGGACAGGGAGTGGCTACACCTTC

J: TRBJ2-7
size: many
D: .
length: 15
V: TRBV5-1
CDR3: CASSLASTNAYEQYF
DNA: TGCGCCAGCAGCTTGGCCAGTACCAACGCCTACGAGCAGTACTTC

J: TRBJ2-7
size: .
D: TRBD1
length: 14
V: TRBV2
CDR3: CASSRQGRDYEQYF
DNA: TGTGCCAGCAGTCGACAGGGAAGGGACTACGAGCAGTACTTC

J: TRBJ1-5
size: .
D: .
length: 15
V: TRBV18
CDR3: CASSPAGGGDQPQHF
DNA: TGTGCCAGCTCACCAGCGGGGGGCGGGGATCAGCCCCAGCATTTT

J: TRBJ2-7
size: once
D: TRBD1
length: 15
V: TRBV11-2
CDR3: CASSLEGARPREQYF
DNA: TGTGCCAGCAGCCTAGAGGGGGCTAGACCTCGCGAGCAGTACTTC

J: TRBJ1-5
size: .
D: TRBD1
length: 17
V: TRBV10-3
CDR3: CAISDGTGIGVGQPQHF
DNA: TGTGCCATCAGTGACGGGACAGGGATTGGGGTTGGGCAGCCCCAGCATTTT

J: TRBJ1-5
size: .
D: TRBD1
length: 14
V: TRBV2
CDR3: CASSSRTGDQPQHF
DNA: TGTGCCAGCAGTTCTAGGACAGGGGATCAGCCCCAGCATTTT

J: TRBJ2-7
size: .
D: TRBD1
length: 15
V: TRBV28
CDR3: CASSLGTGSPYEQYF
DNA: TGTGCCAGCAGTTTGGGGACAGGGAGCCCCTACGAGCAGTACTTC

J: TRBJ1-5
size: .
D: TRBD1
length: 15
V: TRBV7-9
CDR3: CASSLDTGGSQPQHF
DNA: TGTGCCAGCAGCTTAGATACAGGGGGGAGTCAGCCCCAGCATTTT

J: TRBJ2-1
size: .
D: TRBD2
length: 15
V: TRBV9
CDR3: CASSVTGGYLNEQFF
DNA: TGTGCCAGCAGCGTGACCGGGGGGTACCTCAATGAGCAGTTCTTC